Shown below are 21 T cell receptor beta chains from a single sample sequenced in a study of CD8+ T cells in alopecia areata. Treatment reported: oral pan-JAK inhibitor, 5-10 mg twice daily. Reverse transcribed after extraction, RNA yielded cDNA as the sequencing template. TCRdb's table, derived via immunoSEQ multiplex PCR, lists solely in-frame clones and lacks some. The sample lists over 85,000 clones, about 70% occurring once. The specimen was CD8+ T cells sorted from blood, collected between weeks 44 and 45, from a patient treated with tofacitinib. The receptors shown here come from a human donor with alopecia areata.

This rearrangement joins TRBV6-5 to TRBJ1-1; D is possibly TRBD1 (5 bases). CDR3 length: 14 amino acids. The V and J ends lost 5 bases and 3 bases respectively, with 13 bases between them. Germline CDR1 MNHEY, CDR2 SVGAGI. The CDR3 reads CASSLTRGDTEAFF. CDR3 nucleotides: TGTGCCAGCAGTCTAACAAGGGGAGACACTGAAGCTTTCTTT.

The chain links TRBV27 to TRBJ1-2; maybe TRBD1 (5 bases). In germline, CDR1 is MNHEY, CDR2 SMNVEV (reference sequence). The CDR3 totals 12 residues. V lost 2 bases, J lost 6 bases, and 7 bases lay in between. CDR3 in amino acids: CASSLKGNGYTF. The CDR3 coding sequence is TGTGCCAGCAGTTTAAAGGGGAATGGCTACACCTTC.

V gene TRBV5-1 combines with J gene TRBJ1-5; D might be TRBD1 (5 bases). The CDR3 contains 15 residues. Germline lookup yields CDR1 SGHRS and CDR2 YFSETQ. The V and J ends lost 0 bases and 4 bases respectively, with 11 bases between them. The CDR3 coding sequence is TGCGCCAGCAGCTTGGGTTGGGGCCTAAATCAGCCCCAGCATTTT. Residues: CASSLGWGLNQPQHF. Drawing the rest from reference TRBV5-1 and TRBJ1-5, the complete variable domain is KAGVTQTPRYLIKTRGQQVTLSCSPISGHRSVSWYQQTPGQGLQFLFEYFSETQRNKGNFPGRFSGRQFSNSRSEMNVSTLELGDSALYLCASSLGWGLNQPQHFGDGTRLSIL.

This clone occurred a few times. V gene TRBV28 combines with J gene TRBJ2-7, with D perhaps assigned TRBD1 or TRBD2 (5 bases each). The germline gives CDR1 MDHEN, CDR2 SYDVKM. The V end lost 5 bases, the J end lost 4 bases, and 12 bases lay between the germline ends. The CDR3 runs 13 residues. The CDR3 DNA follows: TGTGCCAGCAGTCCCGGGGCAGCTTACGAGCAGTACTTC. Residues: CASSPGAAYEQYF.

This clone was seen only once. The DNA of the CDR3 is TGTGCCAGCAGCTTAGCGCTGTATTACGAGCAGTACTTC. Protein: CASSLALYYEQYF. The rearrangement links TRBV7-8 to TRBJ2-7; D is unresolved. From germline, CDR1 is SGHVS and CDR2 FQNEAQ. V lost 0 bases to trimming and J lost 4 bases, with 7 bases between them. The CDR3 covers 13 residues.

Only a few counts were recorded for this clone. The CDR3 reads CSVKKEGFITF. CDR3 nucleotide sequence: TGCAGCGTTAAGAAGGAGGGGTTCATCACCTTC. V is TRBV29-1 and J is TRBJ1-2; weak D call: TRBD1 (5 bases). Looked up from germline, CDR1 is SQVTM and CDR2 is ANQGSEA. V was shortened by 5 bases and J by 13 bases, with 17 bases between the two germline ends. The CDR3 spans 11 residues. The variable domain in full, completed from reference TRBV29-1 and TRBJ1-2, reads SAVISQKPSRDICQRGTSLTIQCQVDSQVTMMFWYRQQPGQSLTLIATANQGSEATYESGFVIDKFPISRPNLTFSTLTVSNMSPEDSSIYLCSVKKEGFITFGSGTRLTVV.

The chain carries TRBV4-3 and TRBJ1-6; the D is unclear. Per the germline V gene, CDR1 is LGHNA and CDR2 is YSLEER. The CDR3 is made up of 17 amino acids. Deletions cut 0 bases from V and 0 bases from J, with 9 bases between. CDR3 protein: CASSQDLSISYNSPLHF. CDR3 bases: TGCGCCAGCAGCCAAGATCTTAGTATCTCCTATAATTCACCCCTCCACTTT.

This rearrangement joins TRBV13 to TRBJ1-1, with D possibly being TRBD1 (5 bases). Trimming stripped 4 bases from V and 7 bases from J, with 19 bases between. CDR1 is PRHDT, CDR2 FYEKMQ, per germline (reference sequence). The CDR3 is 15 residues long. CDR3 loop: CASSSPPEGRIEAFF. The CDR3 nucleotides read TGTGCCAGCAGCTCCCCACCCGAGGGGCGAATTGAAGCTTTCTTT.

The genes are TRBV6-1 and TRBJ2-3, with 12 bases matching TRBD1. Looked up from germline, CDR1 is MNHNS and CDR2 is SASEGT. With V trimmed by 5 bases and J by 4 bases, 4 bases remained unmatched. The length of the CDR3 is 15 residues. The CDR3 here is CASSLGTGGADTQYF. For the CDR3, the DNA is TGTGCCAGCAGTCTCGGGACAGGGGGCGCAGATACGCAGTATTTT.

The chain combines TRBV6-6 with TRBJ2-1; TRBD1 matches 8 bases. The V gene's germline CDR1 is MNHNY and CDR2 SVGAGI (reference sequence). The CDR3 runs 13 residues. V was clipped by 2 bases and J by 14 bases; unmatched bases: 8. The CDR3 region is CASSYLGQGWEFF. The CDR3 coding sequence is TGTGCCAGCAGTTACCTAGGACAGGGTTGGGAGTTCTTC.

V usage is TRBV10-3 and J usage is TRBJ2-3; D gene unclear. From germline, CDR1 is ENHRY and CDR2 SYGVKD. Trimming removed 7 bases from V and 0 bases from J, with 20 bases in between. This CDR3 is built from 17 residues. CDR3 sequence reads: CAITDHRDLVSTDTQYF. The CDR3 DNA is TGTGCCATCACCGACCACCGCGATCTCGTAAGCACAGATACGCAGTATTTT.

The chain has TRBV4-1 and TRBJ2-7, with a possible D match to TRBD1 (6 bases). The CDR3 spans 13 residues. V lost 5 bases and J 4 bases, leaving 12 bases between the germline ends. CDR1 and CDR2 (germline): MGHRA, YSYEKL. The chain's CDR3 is CASSGQLNYEQYF. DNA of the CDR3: TGCGCCAGCAGCGGACAGCTTAATTACGAGCAGTACTTC.

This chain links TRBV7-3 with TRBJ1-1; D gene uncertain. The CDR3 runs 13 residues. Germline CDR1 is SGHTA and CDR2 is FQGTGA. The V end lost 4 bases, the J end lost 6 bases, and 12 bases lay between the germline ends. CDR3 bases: TGTGCCAGCAGCTCCGACCTCGGGGCTGAAGCTTTCTTT. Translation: CASSSDLGAEAFF.

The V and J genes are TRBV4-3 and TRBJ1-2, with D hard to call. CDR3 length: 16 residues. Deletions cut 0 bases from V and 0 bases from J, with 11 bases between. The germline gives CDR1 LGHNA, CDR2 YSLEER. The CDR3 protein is CASSQDMGWSNYGYTF. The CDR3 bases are TGCGCCAGCAGCCAAGATATGGGTTGGTCTAACTATGGCTACACCTTC.

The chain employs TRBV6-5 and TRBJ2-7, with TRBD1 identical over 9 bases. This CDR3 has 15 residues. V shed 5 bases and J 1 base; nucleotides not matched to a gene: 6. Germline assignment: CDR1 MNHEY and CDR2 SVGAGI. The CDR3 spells CASSAGQGISYEQYF. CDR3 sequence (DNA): TGTGCCAGCAGTGCAGGACAGGGGATATCCTACGAGCAGTACTTC.

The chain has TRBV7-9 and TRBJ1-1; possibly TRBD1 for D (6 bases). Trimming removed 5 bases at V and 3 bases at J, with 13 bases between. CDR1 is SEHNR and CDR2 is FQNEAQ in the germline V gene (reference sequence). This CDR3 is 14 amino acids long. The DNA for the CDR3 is TGTGCCAGCAGCGATGGGGGCAGGGACACTGAAGCTTTCTTT. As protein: CASSDGGRDTEAFF. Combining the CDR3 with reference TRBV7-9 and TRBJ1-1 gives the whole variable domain DTGVSQNPRHKITKRGQNVTFRCDPISEHNRLYWYRQTLGQGPEFLTYFQNEAQLEKSRLLSDRFSAERPKGSFSTLEIQRTEQGDSAMYLCASSDGGRDTEAFFGQGTRLTVV.

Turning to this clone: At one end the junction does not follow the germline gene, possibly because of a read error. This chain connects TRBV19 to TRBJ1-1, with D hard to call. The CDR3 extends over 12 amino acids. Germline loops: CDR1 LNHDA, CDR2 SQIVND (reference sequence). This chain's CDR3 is CASNIGNTEAFF. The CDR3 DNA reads TGTGCCAGTAATATAGGGAACACTGAAGCTTTCTTT.

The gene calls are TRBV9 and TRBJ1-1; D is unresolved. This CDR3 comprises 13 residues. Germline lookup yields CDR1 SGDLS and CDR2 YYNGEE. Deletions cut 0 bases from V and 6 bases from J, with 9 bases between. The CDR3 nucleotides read TGTGCCAGCAGCGTAGCTACGGGAGCTGAAGCTTTCTTT. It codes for CASSVATGAEAFF.

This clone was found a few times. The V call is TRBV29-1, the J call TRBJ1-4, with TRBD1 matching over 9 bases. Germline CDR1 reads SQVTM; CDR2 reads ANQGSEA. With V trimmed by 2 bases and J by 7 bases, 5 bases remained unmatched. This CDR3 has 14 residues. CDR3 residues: CSVEMGTGSEKLFF. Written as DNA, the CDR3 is TGCAGCGTTGAAATGGGGACAGGGAGTGAAAAACTGTTTTTT.

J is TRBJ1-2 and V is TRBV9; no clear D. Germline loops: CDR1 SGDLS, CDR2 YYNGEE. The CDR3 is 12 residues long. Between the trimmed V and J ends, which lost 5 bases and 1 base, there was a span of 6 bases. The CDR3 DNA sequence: TGTGCCAGCAGGGGTAATAACTATGGCTACACCTTC. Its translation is CASRGNNYGYTF.

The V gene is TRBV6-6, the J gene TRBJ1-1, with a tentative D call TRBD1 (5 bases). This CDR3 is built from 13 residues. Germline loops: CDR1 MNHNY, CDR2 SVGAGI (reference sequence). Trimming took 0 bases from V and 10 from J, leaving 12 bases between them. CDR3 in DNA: TGTGCCAGCAGTTACTCGGGGGGGGTTGGAGCTTTCTTT. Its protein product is CASSYSGGVGAFF.